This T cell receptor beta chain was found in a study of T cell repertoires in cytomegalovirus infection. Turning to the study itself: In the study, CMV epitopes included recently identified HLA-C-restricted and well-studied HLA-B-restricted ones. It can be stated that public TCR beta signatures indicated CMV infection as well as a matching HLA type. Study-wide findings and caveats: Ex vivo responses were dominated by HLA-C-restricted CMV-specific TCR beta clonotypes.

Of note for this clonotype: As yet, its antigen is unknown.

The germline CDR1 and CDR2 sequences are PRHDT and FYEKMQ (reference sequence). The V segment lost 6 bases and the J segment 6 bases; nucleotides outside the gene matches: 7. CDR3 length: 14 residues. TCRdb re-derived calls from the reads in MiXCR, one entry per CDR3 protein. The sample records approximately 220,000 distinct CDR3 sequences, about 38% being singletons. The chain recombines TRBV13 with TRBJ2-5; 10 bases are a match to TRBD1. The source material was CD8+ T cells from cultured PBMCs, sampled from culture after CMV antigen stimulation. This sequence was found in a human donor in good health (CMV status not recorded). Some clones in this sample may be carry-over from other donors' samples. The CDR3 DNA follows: TGTGCCAGCAGTTCCGGGACAGGGGTTAAGACCCAGTACTTC. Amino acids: CASSSGTGVKTQYF.